The 14 T cell receptor beta chains in this list originate from one sample, sequenced in a study of blood T cell repertoires in COVID-19. TCRdb's table, derived via immunoSEQ multiplex PCR, lists solely in-frame clones and lacks some. This sample has hundreds of thousands of clones, with about 88% found just once. The sequenced sample consisted of PBMCs or T cells enriched from blood (not recorded which). Source of these receptors: a man aged 60-69 years who had recovered from COVID-19.

The J gene is TRBJ1-4, the V gene TRBV25-1; D remains ambiguous. CDR3 length: 16 amino acids. Deletions cut 6 bases from V and 7 bases from J, with 21 bases between. Germline CDR1 MGHDK, CDR2 SYGVNS. This CDR3 is CASRLRRRERFEKLFF. DNA of the CDR3: TGTGCCAGCAGATTGAGGAGGAGGGAACGTTTTGAAAAACTGTTTTTT. Supplemented by reference TRBV25-1 and TRBJ1-4, the full variable domain reads EADIYQTPRYLVIGTGKKITLECSQTMGHDKMYWYQQDPGMELHLIHYSYGVNSTEKGDLSSESTVSRIRTEHFPLTLESARPSHTSQYLCASRLRRRERFEKLFFGSGTQLSVL.

This rearrangement joins TRBV9 to TRBJ2-1; 9 nucleotides match TRBD2. Trimming cost V 4 bases and J 6 bases; bases outside gene matches: 11. Germline CDR1 reads SGDLS; CDR2 reads YYNGEE. The CDR3 loop spans 16 amino acids. The CDR3 region has the DNA TGTGCCAGCAGCCCCCCGGCTGGCGGGAGGGGCAATGAGCAGTTCTTC. This encodes CASSPPAGGRGNEQFF.

To note about this clone: This could be a read error, since a much larger clone is one nucleotide away. This sample includes further DNA sequences coding for the same CDR3. The chain carries TRBV7-3 and TRBJ2-3; 10 bases agree with TRBD2. The CDR3 is 15 amino acids. The germline CDR1 and CDR2 sequences are SGHTA and FQGTGA. V lost 3 bases to trimming and J lost 1 base; unmatched junction nucleotides: 1. This CDR3 reads CASSFGTSGTDTQYF. CDR3 bases: TGTGCCAGCAGCTTCGGGACTAGCGGCACAGATACGCAGTATTTT.

This clone showed up just once. The chain employs TRBV14 and TRBJ2-7; tentatively, D is TRBD2 (6 bases). Germline V CDR1 and CDR2: SGHDN, FVKESK. The CDR3 totals 15 residues. Trimming cost V 1 base and J 2 bases, with 12 bases left between them. In DNA form, the CDR3 reads TGTGCCAGCAGCCAAGGACTAGTTTCTACCTACGAGCAGTACTTC. This sequence encodes CASSQGLVSTYEQYF.

This rearrangement joins TRBV19 to TRBJ1-1; 7 nucleotides line up with TRBD1. Losses at the gene ends were 10 bases for V and 0 bases for J; bases not matched to a gene: 5. The CDR3 loop spans 13 amino acids. Germline values: CDR1 LNHDA, CDR2 SQIVND (reference sequence). This chain's CDR3 is CATVGQMNTEAFF. For the CDR3, the DNA is TGTGCCACCGTGGGACAGATGAACACTGAAGCTTTCTTT.

This clone was found a few times. This chain links TRBV30 with TRBJ2-5, with unresolved D. The CDR3 totals 13 residues. Germline CDR1 reads GTSNPN; CDR2 reads SVGIG (reference sequence). Trimming stripped 3 bases from V and 2 bases from J, with 10 bases between. CDR3 nucleotides: TGTGCCTGGAGCACCAGAATACAAGAGACCCAGTACTTC. This gives the protein CAWSTRIQETQYF.

The genes are TRBV7-6 and TRBJ2-7, with D unclear. CDR1 is SGHVS and CDR2 is FNYEAQ in the germline V gene. The CDR3 has 15 amino acids. Trimming took 1 base from V and 0 from J, leaving 10 bases between them. The CDR3 nucleotides are TGTGCCAGCAGCTTAGGGCCGGGTTACTCCTACGAGCAGTACTTC. This codes for CASSLGPGYSYEQYF.

The chain has TRBV6-5 and TRBJ2-1, with 9 nucleotides matching TRBD2. Trimming removed 7 bases from V and 7 bases from J; junction bases left unmatched: 8. The CDR3 has 14 amino acids. CDR1 MNHEY and CDR2 SVGAGI come from the germline V gene. CDR3 protein: CASIDAGGRNEQFF. The CDR3 DNA is TGTGCCAGCATAGATGCGGGGGGGCGGAATGAGCAGTTCTTC.

This sequence joins TRBV9 and TRBJ2-1; 7 nucleotides agree with TRBD2. Germline CDR1 is SGDLS and CDR2 is YYNGEE. The CDR3 covers 15 residues. The trim removed 1 base at V and 7 bases at J, leaving 8 bases unmatched. The CDR3 region has the DNA TGTGCCAGCAGCGTAAGTGCGGGAGATATAAATGAGCAGTTCTTC. Protein sequence: CASSVSAGDINEQFF.

This clone was observed once. The chain couples TRBV5-1 to TRBJ1-3, with a weak D call TRBD1 (6 bases). The CDR3 is 16 residues long. The germline V gene encodes CDR1 SGHRS and CDR2 YFSETQ. Trimming cost V 1 base and J 0 bases, with 11 bases left between them. The CDR3 region is CASSLLAGVSGNTIYF. The CDR3 DNA follows: TGCGCCAGCAGCTTGCTAGCAGGGGTCTCTGGAAACACCATATATTTT.

The rearrangement joins TRBV5-4 to TRBJ2-5; 15 nucleotides align to TRBD2. The CDR3 length is 18 residues. Germline values: CDR1 SGHNT, CDR2 YYREEE (reference sequence). V lost 5 bases and J lost 0; bases outside the gene matches: 8. CDR3 bases: TGTGCCAGCAGATCCGGACTAGCGGGGGGGGTGTACCAAGAGACCCAGTACTTC. It encodes CASRSGLAGGVYQETQYF. Using reference TRBV5-4 and TRBJ2-5 for the parts outside the CDR3, the full variable domain is ETGVTQSPTHLIKTRGQQVTLRCSSQSGHNTVSWYQQALGQGPQFIFQYYREEENGRGNFPPRFSGLQFPNYSSELNVNALELDDSALYLCASRSGLAGGVYQETQYFGPGTRLLVL.

The chain recombines TRBV7-9 with TRBJ1-1; 8 nucleotides align to TRBD1. Germline lookup yields CDR1 SEHNR and CDR2 FQNEAQ (reference sequence). The CDR3 totals 15 residues. J was trimmed by 4 bases and V by 4 bases; bases with no gene match: 8. CDR3 nucleotides: TGTGCCAGCAGCTATCAGGGGGCAGGAGTCACTGAAGCTTTCTTT. Amino acids: CASSYQGAGVTEAFF.

CDR3 coding DNA: TGTGCCAGCAGCCCTAGACAGGGGGGACGCACAGATACGCAGTATTTT. Encoded protein: CASSPRQGGRTDTQYF. The chain is built from TRBV3-1 (or the pseudogene TRBV3-2) and TRBJ2-3, with 9 bases identical to TRBD1. The V gene end was trimmed by 4 bases and the J gene end by 1 base; junction bases not matched to a gene: 6. The germline V gene encodes CDR1 LGHDT and CDR2 YNNKEL (reference sequence). This CDR3 is built from 16 residues.

V usage is TRBV6-2 or TRBV6-3 and J usage is TRBJ2-7, with D perhaps matching TRBD1 (6 bases). Germline V lookup: CDR1 MNHEY, CDR2 SVGEGT. The CDR3 contains 14 residues. The germline V and J ends were trimmed by 2 bases and 4 bases, with 12 bases remaining between them. The CDR3 is CASSYNRDGYEQYF. CDR3 DNA: TGTGCCAGCAGTTACAACAGGGACGGATACGAGCAGTACTTC.